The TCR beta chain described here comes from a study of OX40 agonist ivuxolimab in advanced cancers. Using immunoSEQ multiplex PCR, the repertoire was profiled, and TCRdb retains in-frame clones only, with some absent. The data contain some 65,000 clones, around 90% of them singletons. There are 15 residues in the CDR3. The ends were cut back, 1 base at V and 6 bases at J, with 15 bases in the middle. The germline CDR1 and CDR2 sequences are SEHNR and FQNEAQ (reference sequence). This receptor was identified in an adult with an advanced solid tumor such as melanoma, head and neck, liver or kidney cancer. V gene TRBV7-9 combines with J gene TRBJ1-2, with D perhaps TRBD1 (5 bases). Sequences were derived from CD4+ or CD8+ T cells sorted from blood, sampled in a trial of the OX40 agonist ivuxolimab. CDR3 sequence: CASSLGDRMGDGYTF. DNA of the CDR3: TGTGCCAGCAGCTTAGGCGACAGAATGGGAGATGGCTACACCTTC.